This T cell receptor (beta chain) comes out of a study of T-cell reconstitution after alpha-beta-depleted transplantation in children. Germline CDR1 is SGHRS and CDR2 is YFSETQ. V shed 5 bases, J shed 0 bases, and the junction held 11 bases outside the gene matches. The CDR3 has 16 amino acids. Worth noting for this clonotype: Its target is unknown.

Unique molecular identifiers tagged the TCRbeta library. TCRdb independently ran MiXCR on the PCR reads; one entry per CDR3 protein. This repertoire shows 700,000 to 950,000 distinct CDR3 sequences, around 17% found once; its top ten account for 5%. General observations from the study: In patients about two months after transplant, alpha-beta T cells reportedly arose from several hundred expanded graft clones.

This TCR was recovered from a male patient aged 10 to 17 who had a stem cell transplant for acute lymphoblastic leukemia, so the T cells may come from the graft donor. Here the sequenced sample was PBMCs, mostly from graft donor cells, taken 360 days after TCRalphabeta/CD19-depleted stem cell transplant. This chain uses TRBV5-1 with TRBJ2-7; TRBD1 matches at 7 bases. The chain's CDR3 is CASRQGQLGGSYEQYF. The CDR3, as DNA: TGCGCCAGCAGACAGGGACAGCTTGGAGGCTCCTACGAGCAGTACTTC.